The present entry profiles one TCR beta chain with its context. This clonotype was seen a few times. Its antigen remains unidentified. Per-base quality was not reported, and no clone a single base away is much larger than it. The reads were generated on an Illumina HiSeq 1500. Using fastp at Q25 and MiXCR, TCRdb reprocessed the public reads and kept productive beta chains. Identical CDR3 protein sequences are pooled into one entry, listed with their most common genes and DNA. The sample table contains hundreds of thousands of distinct CDR3 sequences; only one count was recorded for approximately 46% of them. The ten top clones hold around 45% of the sample. This specimen belongs to a study of T cell repertoires in cytomegalovirus infection (dated by TCRdb to between 2018 and 2021). General notes on the study: Alongside well-studied HLA-B-restricted epitopes, the peptide stimulations were aimed at recently identified HLA-C-restricted CMV epitopes, whose presentation resists viral immunomodulation. The HLA type of each donor mattered for the analysis, because public TCR beta signatures pointed to carriage of CMV infection along with the matching HLA type.

Reading the label with the study, this specimen's treatment or condition is: in vitro stimulation with specific CMV peptide epitopes to enrich CMV-specific T cells. Overall study results and their limits: The ex vivo response was dominated by HLA-C-restricted CMV-specific TCR beta clonotypes, and the single most frequent clonotype in two of eight donors was supplied by these HLA-C-restricted clonotypes. Carriers of CMV infection plus the relevant HLA type were discriminated by the cumulative frequency of public TCR beta family members in the study cohort and in an independent roughly 400-donor cohort.

Reading from cysteine to phenylalanine, the CDR3 counts 12 amino acids. Only CDR3 DNA remains: 36 bases, in frame from the first base. Between the V and J ends, shortened by 7 bases and 6 bases respectively, the junction contains 13 bases. CDR1 and CDR2 (MNHNS, SASEGT) derive from the germline V gene. The rearranged chain carries TRBV6-1 and TRBJ2-7; tentative D gene TRBD1, with 6 bases matching. Specimen: cultured PBMCs, collected from culture after CMV antigen stimulation. The origin of this receptor is a human donor in good health (CMV status not recorded). Some clones in this sample may be carry-over from other donors' samples. The CDR3 protein sequence reads: CASTGAGVEQYF. The sequenced DNA: TGTGCCAGCACCGGAGCAGGGGTCGAGCAGTACTTC.